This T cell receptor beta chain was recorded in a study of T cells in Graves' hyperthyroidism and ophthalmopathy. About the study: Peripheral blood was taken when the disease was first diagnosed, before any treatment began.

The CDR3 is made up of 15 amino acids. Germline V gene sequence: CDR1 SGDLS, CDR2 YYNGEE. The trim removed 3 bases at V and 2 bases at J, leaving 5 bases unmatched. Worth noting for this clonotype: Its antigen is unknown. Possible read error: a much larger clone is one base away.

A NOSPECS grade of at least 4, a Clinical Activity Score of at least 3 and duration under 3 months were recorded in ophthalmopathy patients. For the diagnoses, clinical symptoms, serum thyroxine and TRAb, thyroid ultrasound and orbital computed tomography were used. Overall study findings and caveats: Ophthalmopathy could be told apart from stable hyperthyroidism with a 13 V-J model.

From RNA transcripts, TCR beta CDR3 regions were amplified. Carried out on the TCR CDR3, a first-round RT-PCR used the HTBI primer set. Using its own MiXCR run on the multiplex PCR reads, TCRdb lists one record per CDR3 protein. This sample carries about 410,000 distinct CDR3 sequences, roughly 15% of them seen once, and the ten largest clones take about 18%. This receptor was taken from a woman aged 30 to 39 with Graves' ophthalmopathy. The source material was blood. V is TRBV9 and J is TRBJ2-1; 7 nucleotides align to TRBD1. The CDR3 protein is CASSGRDSPYNEQFF. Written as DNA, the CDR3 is TGTGCCAGCAGCGGACGGGACAGTCCCTACAATGAGCAGTTCTTC.